These 23 T cell receptor beta chains were all obtained from the same sample, sequenced in a study of T cell responses to AZD1222 COVID-19 vaccine. The method was immunoSEQ multiplex PCR; TCRdb's version includes in-frame clones alone and lacks a portion of them. The sample gives some 200,000 clones, 93% of which show up once; around 1% is in the top ten. The starting material was peripheral blood, obtained on day 0 of MenACWY control vaccination. All receptors derive from an adult in good health.

The chain combines TRBV7-9 with TRBJ1-1; tentatively, D is TRBD1 (6 bases). V was pared by 1 base and J by 5 bases, with 14 bases between. CDR3 length: 15 residues. Per the germline V gene, CDR1 is SEHNR and CDR2 is FQNEAQ (reference sequence). CDR3 bases: TGTGCCAGCAGCTTAGAGGGGGTCGTCTCAACTGAAGCTTTCTTT. It specifies CASSLEGVVSTEAFF.

The chain joins TRBV7-8 to TRBJ2-5, with TRBD2 matching 7 bases. Trimming took 0 bases from V and 1 from J; bases not matched to a gene: 5. Germline V gene lookup returns CDR1 SGHVS and CDR2 FQNEAQ. The CDR3 spans 16 residues. The CDR3 loop reads CASSLALRLAQETQYF. The CDR3 DNA sequence: TGTGCCAGCAGCTTAGCGCTTAGACTAGCCCAAGAGACCCAGTACTTC.

J is TRBJ2-7 and V is TRBV3-1 (or the pseudogene TRBV3-2), with D unresolved. The CDR3 spans 15 residues. Germline lookup yields CDR1 LGHDT and CDR2 YNNKEL (reference sequence). The germline V and J ends were trimmed by 0 bases and 0 bases, with 9 bases remaining between them. The CDR3 loop is CASSQDRRVSYEQYF. Written as DNA, the CDR3 is TGTGCCAGCAGCCAAGATAGAAGGGTCTCCTACGAGCAGTACTTC.

CDR3 bases: TGCGCCAGCAGCTCCCCGGGACAGGGGAACTATGGCTACACCTTC. It codes for CASSSPGQGNYGYTF. V usage is TRBV5-1 and J usage is TRBJ1-2; TRBD1 agrees at 10 bases. There are 15 residues in the CDR3. Germline V gene sequence: CDR1 SGHRS, CDR2 YFSETQ. V shed 3 bases, J shed 2 bases, and the junction held 4 bases outside the gene matches.

This rearrangement joins TRBV14 to TRBJ1-1; no reliable D call. Deletions cut 4 bases from V and 7 bases from J, with 10 bases between. CDR1 is SGHDN, CDR2 FVKESK, per germline. The CDR3 is 12 amino acids. The CDR3 sequence: CASSRSGGEAFF. The CDR3 nucleotides are TGTGCCAGCAGCCGATCCGGTGGTGAAGCTTTCTTT. The whole variable domain, filled in from reference TRBV14 and TRBJ1-1, reads EAGVTQFPSHSVIEKGQTVTLRCDPISGHDNLYWYRRVMGKEIKFLLHFVKESKQDESGMPNNRFLAERTGGTYSTLKVQPAELEDSGVYFCASSRSGGEAFFGQGTRLTVV.

The count of this clone is one. The chain couples TRBV12-3 or TRBV12-4 to TRBJ1-2; D unresolved. This CDR3 region has 12 residues. The V and J ends lost 5 bases and 8 bases respectively, with 12 bases between them. Here the CDR3 reads CASSPGLLGYTF. The CDR3 DNA reads as TGTGCCAGCAGTCCGGGCCTCCTGGGCTACACCTTC.

The chain employs TRBV19 and TRBJ2-5, with 7 bases identical to TRBD2. CDR1 and CDR2 from the germline V gene are LNHDA and SQIVND (reference sequence). The CDR3 length is 14 residues. V lost 5 bases, J lost 1 base, and 4 bases stayed unmatched. For the CDR3, the DNA is TGTGCCAGTAGTCCACTAGCGACCCAAGAGACCCAGTACTTC. This gives the protein CASSPLATQETQYF.

The chain joins TRBV10-3 to TRBJ2-7; perhaps D is TRBD1 or TRBD2 (5 bases each). The V gene's germline CDR1 is ENHRY and CDR2 SYGVKD. Trimming cost V 0 bases and J 3 bases, with 12 bases left between them. CDR3 length: 15 residues. The CDR3 region is CAISESPPGSYEQYF. For the CDR3, the DNA is TGTGCCATCAGTGAGTCCCCGCCAGGGAGCTACGAGCAGTACTTC.

The V call is TRBV7-9, the J call TRBJ1-2; D may be TRBD1 (5 bases). CDR1 is SEHNR, CDR2 FQNEAQ, per germline (reference sequence). Between the trimmed V and J ends, which lost 5 bases and 0 bases, there was a span of 10 bases. The CDR3 has 14 residues. The CDR3 protein is CASSRDGANYGYTF. The CDR3 DNA is TGTGCCAGCAGCCGGGACGGAGCTAACTATGGCTACACCTTC.

The chain links TRBV6-6 to TRBJ1-2, with D maybe TRBD1 (6 bases). Germline V gives CDR1 MNHNY, CDR2 SVGAGI (reference sequence). The V and J ends lost 6 bases and 4 bases respectively, with 15 bases between them. The CDR3 runs 14 residues. CDR3 sequence reads: CASSRGAASYGYTF. CDR3 nucleotide sequence: TGTGCCAGCAGCCGGGGGGCAGCGAGCTATGGCTACACCTTC.

The chain is built from TRBV19 and TRBJ2-1; D might be TRBD1 (5 bases). The CDR3 has 14 residues. Germline V gene data show CDR1 as LNHDA and CDR2 as SQIVND (reference sequence). The V gene lost 1 base and the J gene lost 4 bases, with 8 bases spanning the gap. The CDR3: CASSIGGAYNEQFF. CDR3 nucleotides: TGTGCCAGTAGTATAGGGGGCGCGTACAATGAGCAGTTCTTC.

The chain is built from TRBV2 and TRBJ1-4; D is uncertain. Germline V CDR1 and CDR2: SNHLY, FYNNEI. V was pared by 1 base and J by 6 bases, with 12 bases between. This CDR3 is built from 15 residues. The CDR3 reads CASSEGASYYEKLFF. The DNA for the CDR3 is TGTGCCAGCAGTGAAGGGGCCAGCTACTATGAAAAACTGTTTTTT.

This chain joins TRBV10-1 and TRBJ1-3, with a tentative D call TRBD1 (6 bases). The CDR3 length is 18 residues. V shed 2 bases and J shed 4 bases, with 21 bases lying between them. Germline V gives CDR1 WNHNN, CDR2 SYGVQD (reference sequence). CDR3 protein: CASSEPFSDRYLGNTIYF. The CDR3 coding sequence is TGCGCCAGCAGTGAGCCATTCTCGGACAGATACCTAGGAAACACCATATATTTT.

This clone was seen only once. The J gene is TRBJ2-2, the V gene TRBV4-3; the match to TRBD1 covers 8 bases. V was clipped by 1 base and J by 3 bases; unmatched bases: 1. The CDR3 runs 15 residues. In germline, CDR1 is LGHNA, CDR2 YSLEER. The CDR3 nucleotides read TGCGCCAGCAGCCAAGGGGACAGGTACACCGGGGAGCTGTTTTTT. Protein sequence: CASSQGDRYTGELFF.

In the case of this clone: Different DNA sequences within this sample yield the same CDR3. The chain couples TRBV7-2 to TRBJ1-6, with D possibly being TRBD1 (5 bases). Germline-derived CDR1 and CDR2 are SGHTA and FQGNSA. CDR3 length: 14 residues. Deletions cut 1 base from V and 5 bases from J, with 6 bases between. The CDR3 region has the DNA TGTGCCAGCAGCTTAGGACAGAATAATTCACCCCTCCACTTT. This encodes CASSLGQNNSPLHF.

This clone was observed a single time. The chain joins TRBV5-1 to TRBJ2-7; maybe TRBD2 (6 bases). Germline V gene sequence: CDR1 SGHRS, CDR2 YFSETQ. The CDR3 length is 15 residues. V was pared by 6 bases and J by 10 bases, with 26 bases between. CDR3 sequence (DNA): TGCGCCAGCAAGGACGGCCCCGGGACTGAGCGCGGACAGTACTTC. Translation gives CASKDGPGTERGQYF.

V is TRBV5-1 and J is TRBJ2-3; TRBD1 is a possible D gene (5 bases). This CDR3 is built from 15 residues. In germline, CDR1 is SGHRS, CDR2 YFSETQ. V lost 0 bases to trimming and J lost 1 base, with 9 bases between them. The CDR3 nucleotides are TGCGCCAGCAGCTTGGAATGGGGCGGCACAGATACGCAGTATTTT. Translated, it gives CASSLEWGGTDTQYF.

The rearrangement links TRBV6-5 to TRBJ1-1, with no clear D. CDR1 MNHEY and CDR2 SVGAGI come from the germline V gene. The CDR3 has 13 amino acids. Trimming pared 3 bases from V and 5 bases from J, leaving 10 bases between. CDR3 sequence: CASSYASRTEAFF. The DNA of the CDR3 is TGTGCCAGCAGTTATGCCTCACGGACTGAAGCTTTCTTT.

The chain carries TRBV28 and TRBJ1-1; the match to TRBD1 covers 7 bases. Germline CDR1 MDHEN, CDR2 SYDVKM. The trim removed 6 bases at V and 2 bases at J, leaving 9 bases unmatched. The CDR3 is 15 residues long. CDR3 amino acids: CASRGTWDSNTEAFF. In nucleotides, the CDR3 is TGTGCCAGCAGGGGGACATGGGACAGCAACACTGAAGCTTTCTTT.

J is TRBJ2-7 and V is TRBV6-2 or TRBV6-3; 7 positions match TRBD2. Germline CDR1 reads MNHEY; CDR2 reads SVGEGT. The CDR3 covers 15 residues. V was clipped by 6 bases and J by 2 bases; unmatched bases: 10. For the CDR3, the DNA is TGTGCCAGCAGCCCGGGAGGAGCGGGCACCTACGAGCAGTACTTC. Encoded protein: CASSPGGAGTYEQYF.

The chain recombines TRBV19 with TRBJ2-5; 9 bases are a match to TRBD2. V trimming: 5 bases; J trimming: 4 bases; junction bases outside the gene matches: 5. The V gene's germline CDR1 is LNHDA and CDR2 SQIVND (reference sequence). The CDR3 runs 14 residues. Here the CDR3 reads CASSSGLAGETQYF. The CDR3 region has the DNA TGTGCCAGTAGTTCGGGACTAGCTGGAGAGACCCAGTACTTC.

The rearrangement joins TRBV27 to TRBJ2-1, with 10 bases identical to TRBD2. V was pared by 6 bases and J by 8 bases, with 7 bases of the junction left unmatched. CDR1 and CDR2 (germline): MNHEY, SMNVEV (reference sequence). The CDR3 loop spans 14 amino acids. CDR3 sequence: CASRGTSGIYEQFF. DNA of the CDR3: TGTGCCAGCAGAGGTACTAGCGGGATATATGAGCAGTTCTTC.

The CDR3 loop reads CASSLGQGPREQYF. In DNA, the CDR3 is TGCGCCAGCAGCCTGGGACAGGGGCCGAGAGAGCAGTACTTC. V gene TRBV5-1 combines with J gene TRBJ2-7, with TRBD1 matching 10 bases. Germline values: CDR1 SGHRS, CDR2 YFSETQ. Trimming removed 4 bases from V and 7 bases from J; junction bases left unmatched: 8. CDR3 length equals 14 residues.